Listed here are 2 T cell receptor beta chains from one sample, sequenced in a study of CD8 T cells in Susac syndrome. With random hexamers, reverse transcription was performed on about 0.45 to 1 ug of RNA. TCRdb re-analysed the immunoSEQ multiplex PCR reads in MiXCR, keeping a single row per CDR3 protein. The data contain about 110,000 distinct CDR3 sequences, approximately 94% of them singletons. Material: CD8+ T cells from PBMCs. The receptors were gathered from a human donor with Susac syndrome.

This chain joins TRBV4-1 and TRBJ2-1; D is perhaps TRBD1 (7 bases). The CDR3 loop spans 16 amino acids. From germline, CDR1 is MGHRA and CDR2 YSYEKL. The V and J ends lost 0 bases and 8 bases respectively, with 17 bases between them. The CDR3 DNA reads TGCGCCAGCAGCCAAGACCCTCTCAGGGGGGAAGATGAGCAGTTCTTC. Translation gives CASSQDPLRGEDEQFF.

The CDR3 here is CSARGQGVREEAFF. The DNA for the CDR3 is TGCAGTGCTAGAGGGCAGGGAGTACGGGAGGAAGCTTTCTTT. The V call is TRBV20-1, the J call TRBJ1-1, with D possibly TRBD1 on 5 matching bases. Germline V lookup: CDR1 DFQATT, CDR2 SNEGSKA (reference sequence). The CDR3 loop spans 14 amino acids. V was clipped by 1 base and J by 8 bases, with 17 bases between them.